This T cell receptor beta chain was recorded in a study of cytomegalovirus exposure and HLA in healthy donors. In the case of this clone: Its antigen remains unidentified.

Amplification used 60 Vbeta primers and 13 Jbeta primers. How the authors handled the data: Approximately 11 million shared chains were among around 80 million unique TCR beta chains counted in a later analysis. Generated by immunoSEQ multiplex PCR, the TCRdb table keeps only in-frame clones and is missing some. V, J and clone size are taken as reported in that table, and D and trimming were inferred from the DNA itself. The data contain about 140,000 clones, approximately 78% of them seen just once; the ten biggest clones take up over 2%. Overall study results and limits: Prior analysis indicated that the majority of TCR beta V segments exhibited productivity approximately 90% or approximately 30% of the time. Highly shared sequence variants in one cluster were likely a sequencing artifact.

Donors likely had unrecorded immune exposures despite being nominally healthy when sampled. The ends were cut back, 6 bases at V and 5 bases at J, with 10 bases in the middle. The germline gives CDR1 SNHLY, CDR2 FYNNEI. The CDR3 consists of 12 residues. The rearrangement uses TRBV2 and TRBJ1-1; D might be TRBD1 (6 bases). The sequence derives from a woman under 30 in good health and CMV-seropositive. The sample comprised PBMCs. In DNA, the CDR3 is TGTGCCAGCAGGTACAGGGATACTGAAGCTTTCTTT. Translating it yields CASRYRDTEAFF. Full variable domain (rest looked up from reference TRBV2 and TRBJ1-1): EPEVTQTPSHQVTQMGQEVILRCVPISNHLYFYWYRQILGQKVEFLVSFYNNEISEKSEIFDDQFSVERPDGSNFTLKIRSTKLEDSAMYFCASRYRDTEAFFGQGTRLTVV.